Shown below are 8 T cell receptor beta chains from a single sample sequenced in a study of technical replicates of blood from a few donors (dated by TCRdb to 2015 to 2018). Receptors were amplified or captured by the immunoSEQ multiplex PCR assay. In TCRdb, the immuneACCESS table is reduced to in-frame sequences with V and J assigned. These tables do not hold every clone; where another copy was compared, an unresolved V gene accounts for under half, and the others remain unexplained. Across this sample there are 14,000 or so clones, with around 86% seen only once. Of the sample, approximately 13% falls within the top ten clones. The sample taken for sequencing was PBMCs. These receptors all come from a human donor in good health.

The chain is built from TRBV7-9 and TRBJ1-4; 7 bases fit TRBD1. This CDR3 spans 19 amino acids. Germline trimming cut 3 bases from V and 5 bases from J; bases unmatched to any gene: 18. Germline CDR1 reads SEHNR; CDR2 reads FQNEAQ (reference sequence). CDR3 in amino acids: CASSFPTGTVTSSNEKLFF. The CDR3 nucleotides read TGTGCCAGCAGCTTTCCTACCGGGACAGTAACCTCTTCCAATGAAAAACTGTTTTTT.

This chain links TRBV7-9 with TRBJ2-1; no definite D call. The germline V gene has CDR1 SEHNR and CDR2 FQNEAQ (reference sequence). V lost 5 bases and J 7 bases, leaving 21 bases between the germline ends. The CDR3 covers 16 residues. The CDR3 DNA reads TGTGCCAGCAGCCCCCGTGGTGACTGGCAAATGAATGAGCAGTTCTTC. Its translation: CASSPRGDWQMNEQFF.

The chain links TRBV4-1 to TRBJ2-7; no definite D call. The CDR3 sequence is 15 residues long. V gave up 0 bases and J gave up 5 bases, with 14 bases separating them. The germline V gene encodes CDR1 MGHRA and CDR2 YSYEKL. This chain's CDR3 is CASSQEFGLVHEQYF. The CDR3 DNA reads as TGCGCCAGCAGCCAAGAGTTCGGTTTGGTCCACGAGCAGTACTTC.

The DNA for the CDR3 is TGCGCCAGCAGTGAAGACAGGGGTAGCAATCAGCCCCAGCATTTT. The encoded protein is CASSEDRGSNQPQHF. J is TRBJ1-5 and V is TRBV10-2; TRBD1 matches 8 bases. Germline trimming cut 3 bases from V and 0 bases from J; bases unmatched to any gene: 1. The CDR3 has 15 amino acids. Germline CDR1 WSHSY, CDR2 SAAADI.

DNA of the CDR3: TGTGCCAGCAGCCAATCGGCCTACGAGCAGTACTTC. It translates to CASSQSAYEQYF. The chain has TRBV7-8 and TRBJ2-7; D is undetermined. The ends were cut back, 5 bases at V and 2 bases at J, with 7 bases in the middle. The CDR3 is 12 amino acids. Germline CDR1 SGHVS, CDR2 FQNEAQ.

V and J are TRBV6-1 and TRBJ2-7; 13 positions match TRBD2. CDR1 and CDR2 from the germline V gene are MNHNS and SASEGT. The CDR3 has 16 amino acids. V shed 1 base and J 2 bases; nucleotides not matched to a gene: 2. The CDR3 reads CASSEGGTSGTYEQYF. In DNA, the CDR3 is TGTGCCAGCAGTGAAGGGGGGACTAGCGGGACCTACGAGCAGTACTTC.

The chain is built from TRBV4-2 and TRBJ2-7; 8 nucleotides align to TRBD1. Germline values: CDR1 LGHNA, CDR2 YNFKEQ. Losses at the gene ends were 0 bases for V and 4 bases for J; bases not matched to a gene: 5. The CDR3 is made up of 15 amino acids. The CDR3, as DNA: TGTGCCAGCAGCCAAGATGCAGGGGGCGAATACGAGCAGTACTTC. This sequence encodes CASSQDAGGEYEQYF.

V and J are TRBV18 and TRBJ2-7; no clear D. The CDR3 has 14 amino acids. Looked up from germline, CDR1 is KGHSH and CDR2 is LQKENI. Trimming took 2 bases from V and 0 from J, leaving 8 bases between them. CDR3 DNA: TGTGCCAGCTCACCAAACGACTCCTCCTACGAGCAGTACTTC. Protein: CASSPNDSSYEQYF.